The 10 T cell receptor beta chains given below trace back to one sample, sequenced in a study of blood T cell repertoires in COVID-19 (TCRdb year 2020). The library came from the immunoSEQ multiplex PCR assay. Drawn from immuneACCESS, this table holds only the in-frame rearrangements with V and J called that TCRdb kept. Clones are partly lost; checked studies trace under half to an unresolved V gene and leave the rest unexplained. In all, the sample holds approximately 180,000 clones, and around 84% of those were seen once. The top ten constitute 13% to 15% of the sample. Material: PBMCs or T cells enriched from blood (not recorded which). These receptors came from a man over 45 who had recovered from COVID-19.

The V and J genes are TRBV6-5 and TRBJ1-5; D is unresolved. Germline CDR1 is MNHEY and CDR2 is SVGAGI. Trimming pared 0 bases from V and 9 bases from J, leaving 9 bases between. CDR3 length: 13 amino acids. The chain's CDR3 is CASSYSSERPQHF. CDR3 coding DNA: TGTGCCAGCAGTTACTCGAGTGAAAGGCCCCAGCATTTT.

This clone is labeled as large (0.1 to 1%). The rearrangement uses TRBV27 and TRBJ2-3; 7 nucleotides agree with TRBD2. CDR3 length: 13 amino acids. In germline, CDR1 is MNHEY, CDR2 SMNVEV (reference sequence). The V and J ends lost 8 bases and 6 bases, in that order; junction bases with no gene match: 8. CDR3 loop: CASAATSEDTQYF. In DNA, the CDR3 is TGTGCCAGCGCGGCTACTAGCGAGGATACGCAGTATTTT.

This clone has only a few counts. The chain carries TRBV13 and TRBJ1-6, with TRBD1 matching over 9 bases. This CDR3 contains 18 residues. Per germline, CDR1 PRHDT and CDR2 FYEKMQ (reference sequence). The ends lost 5 bases at V and 4 bases at J; junction bases unmatched: 12. DNA of the CDR3: TGTGCCAGCAGCCACTACCGGGACAGGGCCCTTTATAATTCACCCCTCCACTTT. The encoded protein is CASSHYRDRALYNSPLHF.

The chain is built from TRBV12-5 and TRBJ1-1; TRBD1 might be the D (5 bases). CDR1 LGHNT and CDR2 FRNRAP come from the germline V gene. The CDR3 loop spans 14 amino acids. V was trimmed by 3 bases and J by 1 base, leaving 9 bases between them. CDR3 in amino acids: CASGLPGENTEAFF. The DNA for the CDR3 is TGTGCTAGTGGTTTACCGGGGGAGAACACTGAAGCTTTCTTT.

In its sample, this clone was seen a few times. The V call is TRBV19, the J call TRBJ1-1, with D possibly being TRBD1 (5 bases). Trimming took 3 bases from V and 4 from J, leaving 15 bases between them. The length of the CDR3 is 15 residues. The V gene's germline CDR1 is LNHDA and CDR2 SQIVND (reference sequence). Here the CDR3 reads CASSMETATATEAFF. For the CDR3, the DNA is TGTGCCAGTAGTATGGAGACAGCGACGGCCACTGAAGCTTTCTTT.

This clone has only one observation. The chain couples TRBV2 to TRBJ1-1, with D perhaps TRBD1 (6 bases). The CDR3 has 13 amino acids. Germline CDR1 and CDR2: SNHLY and FYNNEI. The germline V and J ends were trimmed by 6 bases and 6 bases, with 14 bases remaining between them. CDR3 loop: CASRKTGLAEAFF. In DNA form, the CDR3 reads TGTGCCAGCAGGAAAACAGGGCTGGCTGAAGCTTTCTTT.

The V call is TRBV9, the J call TRBJ2-7; possibly TRBD2 for D (6 bases). Trimming removed 4 bases from V and 9 bases from J, with 20 bases in between. There are 14 residues in the CDR3. Germline-derived CDR1 and CDR2 are SGDLS and YYNGEE. The CDR3 DNA follows: TGTGCCAGCAGCAGGGAGTCGTGGGACTTTGGGCAGTACTTC. It translates to CASSRESWDFGQYF.

V usage is TRBV12-3 or TRBV12-4 and J usage is TRBJ1-2; 9 bases fit TRBD1. The CDR3 length is 13 residues. The V and J ends lost 6 bases and 7 bases, in that order; junction bases with no gene match: 6. The CDR3: CASSPTGGLGYTF. The CDR3 DNA is TGTGCCAGCAGCCCCACAGGGGGCCTTGGCTACACCTTC.

In its sample, this clone was seen once. V and J are TRBV19 and TRBJ1-2; TRBD1 matches 7 bases. From germline, CDR1 is LNHDA and CDR2 SQIVND (reference sequence). Germline trimming cut 7 bases from V and 5 bases from J; bases unmatched to any gene: 10. The CDR3 spans 14 residues. CDR3 sequence reads: CASMMTGTRYGYTF. Written as DNA, the CDR3 is TGTGCCAGTATGATGACAGGGACTCGGTATGGCTACACCTTC.

The chain links TRBV27 to TRBJ1-2; 7 bases fit TRBD1. This CDR3 comprises 13 residues. V dropped 7 bases and J dropped 7; count of bases not matched to a gene: 9. Germline values: CDR1 MNHEY, CDR2 SMNVEV (reference sequence). The CDR3 is CASKKDRRGGYTF. In nucleotides, the CDR3 is TGTGCCAGCAAAAAGGACAGGAGAGGTGGCTACACCTTC.